Reported below is one T cell receptor beta chain. This record belongs to a study of blood T cell repertoires in COVID-19. For the study at large: The United States, Italy and Spain were the sources of the acute and convalescent COVID-19 samples. In each case, the material was cDNA or gDNA derived from T cells, B-cell-depleted T cells, or PBMCs.

This CDR3 comprises 11 residues. Trimming stripped 6 bases from V and 8 bases from J, with 10 bases between. In the authors' methods: Scientists estimated how many nucleated cells there were by amplifying reference gene primers. Sequencing used immunoSEQ multiplex PCR; TCRdb keeps in-frame clones, though not all of them. That table supplies the V and J calls and clone size; D and trimming were determined from the DNA. The table includes over 200,000 clones, about 80% detected once. This receptor was obtained from a man in his fifties or sixties with active or convalescent COVID-19. The sequenced sample was peripheral blood. The chain links TRBV12-3 or TRBV12-4 to TRBJ1-1; weak D call: TRBD1 (6 bases). CDR3 DNA sequence: TGTGCCAGCAGCCTTGACAGGGAAGCTTTCTTT. Encoded protein: CASSLDREAFF.